A selection of T cell receptor beta chains follows, all from one sample in a study of blood T cell repertoires in COVID-19. Using immunoSEQ multiplex PCR, the repertoire was profiled, and TCRdb retains in-frame clones only, with some absent. Among some 120,000 clones listed, 86% were seen once. The sequenced sample was peripheral blood. These TCRs come from a woman between 45 and 60 years old who had recovered from COVID-19. The conserved cysteine and the conserved F or W are not part of the CDR3 here.

v_call	j_call	cdr3_aa
TRBV5-4	TRBJ1-1	ASSSQRASAF
TRBV19	TRBJ1-1	ASSIGFTGVVGNTEAF
TRBV6-5	TRBJ2-2	ASSYSQNLNTGELF
TRBV4-3	TRBJ2-7	ASSQNDRVGIYEQY
TRBV7-2	TRBJ2-3	ASSFQGGTDTQY
TRBV5-1	TRBJ1-6	ASRNTPGQGNSPLH
TRBV5-1	TRBJ1-6	ASSLAGDTYNSPLH
TRBV5-6	TRBJ1-6	ASSSGQGNSPLH
TRBV6-1	TRBJ1-5	ASSSPGEGNQPQH
TRBV5-1	TRBJ2-3	ASSPGGTRDTQY
TRBV11-2	TRBJ2-2	ASSLGQGGTTGELF
TRBV5-5	TRBJ2-6	ASRHTGTGGVPGANVLT
TRBV5-5	TRBJ2-3	ASSLVRSNTDTQY
TRBV2	TRBJ2-7	ASSPRLAGVYEQY
TRBV6-4	TRBJ2-3	ASSFGGSTDTQY
TRBV5-4	TRBJ2-3	ASSLPRLAGGTQY
TRBV14	TRBJ2-1	ASSLTSGRGNEQF
TRBV4-2	TRBJ2-1	ASSQVSASGRVAEQF
TRBV2	TRBJ1-2	ASRGDTYYGYT